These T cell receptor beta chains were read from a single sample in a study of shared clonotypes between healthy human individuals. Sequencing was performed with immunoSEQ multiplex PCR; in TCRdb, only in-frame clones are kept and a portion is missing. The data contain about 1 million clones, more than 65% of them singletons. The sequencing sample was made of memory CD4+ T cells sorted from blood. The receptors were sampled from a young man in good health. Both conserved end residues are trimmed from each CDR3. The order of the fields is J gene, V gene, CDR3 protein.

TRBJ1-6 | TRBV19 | ASSSTGGNSPLH
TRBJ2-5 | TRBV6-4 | ASSPRGSQETQY
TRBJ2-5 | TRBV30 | AWKSEETQY
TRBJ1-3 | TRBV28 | ASSLSTAGNTIY
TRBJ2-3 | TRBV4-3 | ASSQRGLVTDTQY
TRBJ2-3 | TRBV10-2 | ASSDVGRSDTQY
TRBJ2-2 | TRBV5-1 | ASSLQGTGELF
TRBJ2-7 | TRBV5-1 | ASSSGTALYEQY
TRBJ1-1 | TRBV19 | ASSIGTGKGDTEAF
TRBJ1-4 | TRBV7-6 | ASSLVQGGTNEKLF
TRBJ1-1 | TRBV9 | ASSPGGNTEAF
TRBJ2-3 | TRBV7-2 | ASKDRPPWGGNTDTQY
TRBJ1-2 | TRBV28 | ASSERRDRGHGYT
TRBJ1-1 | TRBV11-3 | ASSLGQGRGTEAF
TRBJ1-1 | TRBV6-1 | ASDLGGLGTEAF
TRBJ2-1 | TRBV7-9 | ASSRTGGFYNEQF
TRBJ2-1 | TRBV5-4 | ASSLRDPINEQF
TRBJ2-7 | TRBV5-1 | ASSGDRGRSYEQY
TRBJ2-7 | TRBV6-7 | ASSTERDRESYEQY
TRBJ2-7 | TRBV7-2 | ASSVFYEQY
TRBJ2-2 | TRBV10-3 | AITDRDAGELF
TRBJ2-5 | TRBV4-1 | ASSQLGLAKTTQY
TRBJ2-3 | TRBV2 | ASNNGLSTDTQY
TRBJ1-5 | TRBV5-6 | ASSLRGGNQPQH
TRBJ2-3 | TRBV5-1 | ASSLIGQGWGTDTQY
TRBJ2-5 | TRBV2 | ASSEARGAYLSRGSRGQETQY
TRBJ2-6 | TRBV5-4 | ASSPGTGGARGANVLT
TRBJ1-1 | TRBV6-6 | ASSRVGNTEAF
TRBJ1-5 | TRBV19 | ASQEYRRSGTLGNQPQH